A single TCR beta chain is shown here with its context. All enrollees were about 18 to 89 years old and from approximately 24 US areas. Cohorts were assigned according to the clinical history that participants reported. All recovered Cohort 3 donors got two negative PCRs, got clearance, or saw symptom resolution. Profiled with immunoSEQ multiplex PCR; TCRdb holds only in-frame clones, not every one. There are roughly 130,000 clones in the sample; over 80% occur only once, and roughly 3.5% lies in the top ten. This sample is drawn from a study of blood T cell repertoires in COVID-19. About the study: T cells, B-cell-depleted T cells, or PBMCs supplied cDNA or gDNA.

V lost 3 bases, J lost 6 bases, and 7 bases stayed unmatched. The CDR3 length is 14 residues. Germline loops: CDR1 SGHKS, CDR2 YYEKEE (reference sequence). The TCR originated in a woman in her twenties or thirties who had recovered from COVID-19. The chain recombines TRBV5-5 with TRBJ1-2, with 8 positions matching TRBD1. Sequenced sample: PBMCs or T cells enriched from blood (not recorded which). The CDR3 nucleotides read TGTGCCAGCAGCTCGACAGGGGCTTCGGATGGCTACACCTTC. Translating gives CASSSTGASDGYTF. The full variable domain, rest sourced from reference TRBV5-5 and TRBJ1-2, is DAGVTQSPTHLIKTRGQQVTLRCSPISGHKSVSWYQQVLGQGPQFIFQYYEKEERGRGNFPDRFSARQFPNYSSELNVNALLLGDSALYLCASSSTGASDGYTFGSGTRLTVV.